What follows describes a single TCR beta chain. Antigen specificity is unknown. Clones were sequenced by immunoSEQ multiplex PCR, and TCRdb holds only the in-frame ones, with some missing. The sample carries around 120,000 clones, over 85% recorded once. This sample stems from a study of T cell responses to AZD1222 COVID-19 vaccine. About the research overall: Researchers grouped second doses given at about 4 or about 12 weeks into one pool.

Study-wide findings and caveats: When two AZD1222 doses had been given, Spike-specific TCR breadth and depth rose. There were repertoire samples only from the period after the peak T cell response.

The CDR3 runs to 14 residues. CDR1 and CDR2 (germline): SGDLS, YYNGEE. Trimming removed 3 bases at V and 5 bases at J, with 14 bases between. This receptor was taken from an adult in good health. The sequenced sample was peripheral blood, obtained on day 0 of AZD1222 vaccination. The chain uses TRBV9 and TRBJ2-5; possible D gene TRBD1, 5 bases. CDR3 residues: CASSDRSSSETQYF. CDR3 DNA sequence: TGTGCCAGCAGCGACAGGTCCTCCTCGGAGACCCAGTACTTC.